The rows below give T cell receptor beta chains drawn from one sample of a study of human T cells and chemical hapten exposure. A single record per CDR3 protein comes from TCRdb applying MiXCR to the RACE reads. The sample yields fewer than 150,000 distinct CDR3 sequences, roughly 15% seen once. The sample was whole blood, taken in connection with sensitization to the hapten diphenylcyclopropenone (DPC). Receptors were obtained from a man aged 18 to 29 with alopecia areata. Some clones in this sample may be carry-over from other donors' samples. Each CDR3 is given with its conserved first and last residue. Each record gives: clone size, D gene, J gene, V gene, CDR3 protein, CDR3 DNA. The D gene is left open where the match is weak. Rows give clone size only sometimes, using once, few, many, or a class for an expanded clone.

clone size: many
D gene: .
J gene: TRBJ2-1
V gene: TRBV18
CDR3 protein: CASSPRYNEQFF
CDR3 DNA: TGTGCCAGCTCACCCCGCTACAATGAGCAGTTCTTC

clone size: many
D gene: .
J gene: TRBJ2-3
V gene: TRBV2
CDR3 protein: CASSESRGPDTQYF
CDR3 DNA: TGTGCCAGCAGTGAATCCCGCGGGCCAGATACGCAGTATTTT

clone size: few
D gene: TRBD1
J gene: TRBJ2-7
V gene: TRBV2
CDR3 protein: CASNGQGIYEQYF
CDR3 DNA: TGTGCCAGCAACGGACAGGGAATCTACGAGCAGTACTTC

clone size: .
D gene: TRBD2
J gene: TRBJ2-2
V gene: TRBV28
CDR3 protein: CASKPGLAGPGELFF
CDR3 DNA: TGTGCCAGCAAACCGGGACTAGCTGGTCCCGGGGAGCTGTTTTTT

clone size: .
D gene: TRBD1
J gene: TRBJ1-5
V gene: TRBV6-2/TRBV6-3
CDR3 protein: CASRTGTNQPQHF
CDR3 DNA: TGTGCCAGTCGGACAGGGACTAATCAGCCCCAGCATTTT

clone size: many
D gene: TRBD1
J gene: TRBJ1-2
V gene: TRBV6-5
CDR3 protein: CASSSPGQGFGYTF
CDR3 DNA: TGTGCCAGCAGTTCTCCGGGACAGGGGTTTGGCTACACCTTC

clone size: once
D gene: .
J gene: TRBJ2-2
V gene: TRBV5-1
CDR3 protein: CASSAGTRNTGELFF
CDR3 DNA: TGCGCCAGCAGCGCCGGGACTCGGAACACCGGGGAGCTGTTTTTT

clone size: .
D gene: TRBD1
J gene: TRBJ2-6
V gene: TRBV5-6
CDR3 protein: CASSIGTGPGANVLTF
CDR3 DNA: TGTGCCAGCAGCATCGGGACAGGGCCTGGGGCCAACGTCCTGACTTTC

clone size: few
D gene: TRBD1
J gene: TRBJ1-2
V gene: TRBV7-6
CDR3 protein: CASSLRRGQNYGYTF
CDR3 DNA: TGTGCCAGCAGCCTCCGTCGGGGACAGAACTATGGCTACACCTTC

clone size: few
D gene: .
J gene: TRBJ1-2
V gene: TRBV11-2
CDR3 protein: CASSSNRVYGYTF
CDR3 DNA: TGTGCCAGCAGTAGCAACAGGGTCTATGGCTACACCTTC

clone size: .
D gene: .
J gene: TRBJ1-5
V gene: TRBV28
CDR3 protein: CASSRDQPQHF
CDR3 DNA: TGTGCCAGCAGCCGTGATCAGCCCCAGCATTTT

clone size: .
D gene: TRBD1
J gene: TRBJ2-5
V gene: TRBV29-1
CDR3 protein: CSVAGRGKETQYF
CDR3 DNA: TGCAGCGTCGCGGGCAGGGGGAAAGAGACCCAGTACTTC

clone size: few
D gene: .
J gene: TRBJ2-7
V gene: TRBV4-2
CDR3 protein: CASSQEIGLSFNEQYF
CDR3 DNA: TGTGCCAGCAGCCAAGAAATAGGTCTATCCTTCAACGAGCAGTACTTC

clone size: few
D gene: .
J gene: TRBJ2-1
V gene: TRBV18
CDR3 protein: CASSPLAKGRPNEQFF
CDR3 DNA: TGTGCCAGCTCACCACTTGCTAAGGGACGGCCCAATGAGCAGTTCTTC

clone size: .
D gene: .
J gene: TRBJ1-1
V gene: TRBV7-2
CDR3 protein: CASSSLTLTEAFF
CDR3 DNA: TGTGCCAGCAGCTCCCTGACTTTGACTGAAGCTTTCTTT

clone size: few
D gene: .
J gene: TRBJ2-5
V gene: TRBV7-7
CDR3 protein: CASSPSRVASETQYF
CDR3 DNA: TGTGCCAGCAGCCCGAGCCGCGTAGCGTCGGAGACCCAGTACTTC

clone size: few
D gene: .
J gene: TRBJ2-7
V gene: TRBV5-4
CDR3 protein: CASSAAESSYEQYF
CDR3 DNA: TGTGCCAGCTCGGCGGCAGAGAGCTCCTACGAGCAGTACTTC